The entry that follows covers one T cell receptor (beta chain) sequence. The CDR3 extends over 13 amino acids. Per the germline V gene, CDR1 is SGHRS and CDR2 is YFSETQ. This sample stems from a study of T cells expressing NK-cell markers. Study background: In sorted CD3+CD56+NKG2C+, CD3+CD56+NKG2C- and CD3+CD56-NKG2C+ T cells, TCR beta repertoires were obtained.

TCRdb reanalyzed the 5' RACE reads and collapses them to one entry per CDR3 protein, without DNA. The ten most abundant clones cover around 1.4% of a sample with a few hundred thousand distinct CDR3 sequences. V usage is TRBV5-1 and J usage is TRBJ2-7. The origin of this receptor is a woman aged 50 to 60 in good health. The material sequenced was blood T cells: a sorted CD56 or NKG2C T cell subset, CD4+ or CD8+ T cells, or bulk PBMC T cells (not recorded which). CDR3 amino acids: CASSPTSSYEQYF.